Reported below is one TCR beta chain. This clone came up a few times. Its antigen is still unknown. The input lacks base qualities; no much larger clone sits a single base away. Distinct nucleotide sequences in the sample also encode this CDR3. From V the trimming removes 5 bases and from J it removes 3 bases, while the gene matches leave 4 bases of the junction unaccounted for. According to the germline V gene, CDR1 reads SGHVS and CDR2 reads FQNEAQ. The cysteine opens and the phenylalanine closes a CDR3 of 14 amino acids. The entry retains the CDR3 DNA only, 42 bases that are in frame from base 1. These data come from a study of T cell changes during pregnancy in multiple sclerosis (dated by TCRdb to about 2019). With regard to the full study: In women with multiple sclerosis, the researchers looked at how the T cell repertoire shifted as pregnancy progressed.

Libraries were prepared through the immunoSEQ multiplex PCR assay. Not all clones reach the TCRdb copy of this immuneACCESS table, which keeps in-frame sequences only. Checked studies attribute under half of the gap to unresolved V genes and leave the rest unexplained. Across this sample there are tens of thousands of clones, with around 93% seen only once. Around 0.16% of the sample comes from the top ten. This sample comprised CD4+ T cells from peripheral blood mononuclear cells, obtained after pregnancy. The rearrangement joined TRBV7-8 to TRBJ1-5, with 7 bases aligning to TRBD1. This sequence originates from a female donor in good health, enrolled as a control in a pregnancy study. CDR3 sequence: CASSATGVNQPQHF. The bases are TGTGCCAGCAGCGCTACAGGGGTCAATCAGCCCCAGCATTTT.